Sequencing of this T cell receptor beta chain was carried out in a study of blood T cell repertoires in COVID-19. Study at large: Italy, Spain and the United States were the sources of the convalescent and acute COVID-19 samples. PBMCs, B-cell-depleted T cells, or T cells were the source of the cDNA or gDNA that made up the material.

CDR1 and CDR2 (germline): ENHRY, SYGVKD. The ends were cut back, 3 bases at V and 5 bases at J, with 10 bases in the middle. This CDR3 comprises 13 residues. Under the authors' procedure: Quantification of nucleated cells was approximated via reference gene primer amplification. The data were produced by immunoSEQ multiplex PCR, yet TCRdb's version contains in-frame clones alone and is incomplete. D and trimming come from the DNA, and the V and J calls and clone size come from that table. The sample carries over 60,000 clones, around 77% recorded once. Sequencing was carried out using peripheral blood. This rearrangement joins TRBV10-3 to TRBJ1-2; D is unresolved. This receptor was identified in an elderly man with active or convalescent COVID-19. Written as DNA, the CDR3 is TGTGCCATCAGTGACCAAACCCGGTATGGCTACACCTTC. Translation gives CAISDQTRYGYTF.